One and the same sample provided the 18 T cell receptor beta chains below, sequenced in a study of blood T cell repertoires in COVID-19. The method was immunoSEQ multiplex PCR; TCRdb's version includes in-frame clones alone and lacks a portion of them. The data hold roughly 100,000 clones, with roughly 81% observed a single time. What was sequenced was peripheral blood. These receptors originate from an older woman with acute or convalescent COVID-19.

For this clone: At one boundary the junction diverges from the germline segment, which might be a read error. This chain uses TRBV19 with TRBJ1-5, with D unclear. Germline V gives CDR1 LNHDA, CDR2 SQIVND (reference sequence). The CDR3 runs 11 residues. The CDR3 DNA reads as TGTGCCAGTAGCTATTCTAGACGCGTCTATTTT. Translated, it gives CASSYSRRVYF.

This chain's CDR3 is CASGLGGQLNEKLFF. CDR3 nucleotide sequence: TGTGCCAGCGGCCTGGGGGGACAGCTGAATGAAAAACTGTTTTTT. This chain joins TRBV27 and TRBJ1-4; 7 bases map to TRBD1. The V gene's germline CDR1 is MNHEY and CDR2 SMNVEV (reference sequence). With 8 bases clipped from V and 5 bases from J, the junction kept 11 bases outside the gene matches. The CDR3 runs to 15 residues.

V gene TRBV11-2 combines with J gene TRBJ2-5, with 8 bases lining up with TRBD2. CDR1 SGHAT and CDR2 FQNNGV come from the germline V gene. Trimming at V came to 1 base and at J to 4 bases, leaving 8 bases not matched to a gene. The CDR3 consists of 16 residues. The CDR3, as DNA: TGTGCCAGCAGCTTAGGGGGAGCGGGAGTCGGAGAGACCCAGTACTTC. It yields the protein CASSLGGAGVGETQYF. Full variable domain (rest looked up from reference TRBV11-2 and TRBJ2-5): EAGVAQSPRYKIIEKRQSVAFWCNPISGHATLYWYQQILGQGPKLLIQFQNNGVVDDSQLPKDRFSAERLKGVDSTLKIQPAKLEDSAVYLCASSLGGAGVGETQYFGPGTRLLVL.

This chain links TRBV3-1 (or the pseudogene TRBV3-2) with TRBJ2-4, with 8 bases fitting TRBD2. Losses at the gene ends were 4 bases for V and 3 bases for J; bases not matched to a gene: 8. The length of the CDR3 is 16 residues. CDR1 and CDR2 from the germline V gene are LGHDT and YNNKEL (reference sequence). CDR3 loop: CASSLLAAPGKNIQYF. Written as DNA, the CDR3 is TGTGCCAGCAGCCTACTAGCGGCCCCAGGCAAAAACATTCAGTACTTC.

V is TRBV5-4 and J is TRBJ2-3; 9 bases map to TRBD2. The CDR3 spans 15 residues. CDR1 and CDR2 from the germline V gene are SGHNT and YYREEE (reference sequence). V was clipped by 6 bases and J by 2 bases; unmatched bases: 7. CDR3 residues: CASKVSSGNTDTQYF. CDR3 coding DNA: TGTGCCAGCAAAGTTTCTAGCGGGAACACAGATACGCAGTATTTT.

The DNA of the CDR3 is TGTGCTAGTGGCCGTGCGGGTGAAGCTTTCTTT. Protein sequence: CASGRAGEAFF. The chain uses TRBV12-5 and TRBJ1-1; the D is unclear. The CDR3 covers 11 residues. Trimming took 6 bases from V and 7 from J, leaving 9 bases between them. CDR1 and CDR2 from the germline V gene are LGHNT and FRNRAP. Drawing the rest from reference TRBV12-5 and TRBJ1-1, the complete variable domain is DARVTQTPRHKVTEMGQEVTMRCQPILGHNTVFWYRQTMMQGLELLAYFRNRAPLDDSGMPKDRFSAEMPDATLATLKIQPSEPRDSAVYFCASGRAGEAFFGQGTRLTVV.

The CDR3 protein is CASSLSRPGGRYEQYF. The CDR3 DNA follows: TGTGCCAGCAGTTTATCGAGGCCCGGGGGGCGGTACGAGCAGTACTTC. The V call is TRBV27, the J call TRBJ2-7; TRBD2 is a possible D gene (7 bases). Germline V CDR1 and CDR2: MNHEY, SMNVEV (reference sequence). The CDR3 sequence is 16 residues long. Trimming removed 0 bases at V and 4 bases at J, with 16 bases between.

The J gene is TRBJ2-5, the V gene TRBV28; the match to TRBD2 covers 9 bases. Germline CDR1 is MDHEN and CDR2 is SYDVKM. The CDR3 runs 17 residues. J lost 1 base, V lost 4 bases, and 10 bases had no gene match. CDR3 region: CASSSLGLAGTQETQYF. The CDR3 DNA reads TGTGCCAGCAGTTCCCTTGGGCTAGCGGGGACCCAAGAGACCCAGTACTTC.

This chain uses TRBV18 with TRBJ1-5; D call uncertain. The CDR3 loop spans 14 amino acids. CDR1 is KGHSH, CDR2 LQKENI, per germline. Trimming took 3 bases from V and 5 from J, leaving 11 bases between them. The CDR3 bases are TGTGCCAGCTCACCCTCGGTCGCGGATCAGCCCCAGCATTTT. Translating gives CASSPSVADQPQHF. The whole variable domain, filled in from reference TRBV18 and TRBJ1-5, reads NAGVMQNPRHLVRRRGQEARLRCSPMKGHSHVYWYRQLPEEGLKFMVYLQKENIIDESGMPKERFSAEFPKEGPSILRIQQVVRGDSAAYFCASSPSVADQPQHFGDGTRLSIL.

A few counts support this clone. The gene calls are TRBV6-5 and TRBJ1-6, with D perhaps TRBD1 (5 bases). Deletions cut 6 bases from V and 5 bases from J, with 11 bases between. The CDR3 consists of 14 residues. Germline CDR1 is MNHEY and CDR2 is SVGAGI. The CDR3 DNA follows: TGTGCCAGCAGGGCAGGGTACCATAATTCACCCCTCCACTTT. It yields the protein CASRAGYHNSPLHF.

V is TRBV19 and J is TRBJ2-3; D unclear. The CDR3 is 14 residues long. Germline V gives CDR1 LNHDA, CDR2 SQIVND (reference sequence). V was cut by 4 bases and J by 0 bases, with 8 bases left in between. The CDR3 DNA sequence: TGTGCCAGTAGTACCCAGATCAGCACAGATACGCAGTATTTT. Its translation is CASSTQISTDTQYF. The entire variable domain, with the rest obtained from reference TRBV19 and TRBJ2-3, is as follows: DGGITQSPKYLFRKEGQNVTLSCEQNLNHDAMYWYRQDPGQGLRLIYYSQIVNDFQKGDIAEGYSVSREKKESFPLTVTSAQKNPTAFYLCASSTQISTDTQYFGPGTRLTVL.

CDR3 sequence (DNA): TGCGCCAGCAGCCAAGTGAGCGGTCGAACTTACAATGAGCAGTTCTTC. It is translated as CASSQVSGRTYNEQFF. This rearrangement joins TRBV4-3 to TRBJ2-1; TRBD2 might be the D (5 bases). The CDR3 runs 16 residues. Germline-derived CDR1 and CDR2 are LGHNA and YSLEER. V was pared by 1 base and J by 4 bases, with 14 bases between.

The chain links TRBV5-1 to TRBJ2-7; 8 bases map to TRBD1. There are 14 residues in the CDR3. V lost 1 base to trimming and J lost 6 bases; unmatched junction nucleotides: 6. Germline CDR1 SGHRS, CDR2 YFSETQ. The CDR3 nucleotides are TGCGCCAGCAGCTTGCCGGACAGGGAAGGCGAGCAGTACTTC. It encodes CASSLPDREGEQYF.

This chain joins TRBV7-2 and TRBJ1-2, with D unclear. Trimming removed 10 bases from V and 0 bases from J, with 12 bases in between. The CDR3 has 13 residues. CDR1 and CDR2 from the germline V gene are SGHTA and FQGNSA. CDR3 region: CATAQTSNYGYTF. In nucleotides, the CDR3 is TGTGCCACGGCCCAGACTTCTAACTATGGCTACACCTTC.

The chain employs TRBV9 and TRBJ2-3; 9 positions agree with TRBD2. V lost 3 bases to trimming and J lost 1 base; unmatched junction nucleotides: 6. The CDR3 is 16 amino acids. Germline CDR1 SGDLS, CDR2 YYNGEE. Here the CDR3 reads CASSEQRGVRTDTQYF. The CDR3, as DNA: TGTGCCAGCAGCGAGCAGCGGGGGGTACGCACAGATACGCAGTATTTT.

The chain joins TRBV4-3 to TRBJ2-7; D might be TRBD2 (5 bases). Trimming shortened V by 0 bases and J by 6 bases, and 21 bases separated the two germline ends. CDR1 LGHNA and CDR2 YSLEER come from the germline V gene. The CDR3 is made up of 17 amino acids. CDR3: CASSQDVAGPLASEQYF. CDR3 nucleotides: TGCGCCAGCAGCCAAGATGTTGCGGGCCCCCTTGCTAGCGAGCAGTACTTC.

This sequence joins TRBV30 and TRBJ1-6; D uncertain. From germline, CDR1 is GTSNPN and CDR2 SVGIG (reference sequence). Trimming cost V 0 bases and J 8 bases, with 11 bases left between them. This CDR3 region has 14 residues. CDR3 loop: CAWSVAGKDSPLHF. CDR3 bases: TGTGCCTGGAGTGTCGCAGGCAAGGATTCACCCCTCCACTTT.

This clone appeared a single time. The chain recombines TRBV5-1 with TRBJ2-2; TRBD1 matches at 9 bases. The length of the CDR3 is 16 residues. V gave up 3 bases and J gave up 6 bases; unmatched junction bases: 9. Germline values: CDR1 SGHRS, CDR2 YFSETQ. CDR3 sequence: CASSSTGQGSAGELFF. The DNA of the CDR3 is TGCGCCAGCAGCTCAACGGGACAGGGCTCGGCCGGGGAGCTGTTTTTT.